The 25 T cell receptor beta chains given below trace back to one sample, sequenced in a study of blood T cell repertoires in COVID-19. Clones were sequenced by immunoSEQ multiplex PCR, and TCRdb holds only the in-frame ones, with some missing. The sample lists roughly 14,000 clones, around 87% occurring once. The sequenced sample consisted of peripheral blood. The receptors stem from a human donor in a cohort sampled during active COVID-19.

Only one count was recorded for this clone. CDR3 DNA: TGTGCCAGCAGCTTATGGGGCGGGACAGACAGCAATCAGCCCCAGCATTTT. It encodes CASSLWGGTDSNQPQHF. The chain is built from TRBV4-2 and TRBJ1-5; 7 bases line up with TRBD1. Germline V lookup: CDR1 LGHNA, CDR2 YNFKEQ. The length of the CDR3 is 17 residues. V was clipped by 5 bases and J by 1 base; unmatched bases: 11.

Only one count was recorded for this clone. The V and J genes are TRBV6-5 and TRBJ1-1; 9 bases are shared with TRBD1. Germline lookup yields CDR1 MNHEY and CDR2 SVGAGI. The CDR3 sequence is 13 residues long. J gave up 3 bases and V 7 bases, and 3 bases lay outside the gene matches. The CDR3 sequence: CASTRDRDTEAFF. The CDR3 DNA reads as TGTGCCAGCACCCGGGACAGGGACACTGAAGCTTTCTTT.

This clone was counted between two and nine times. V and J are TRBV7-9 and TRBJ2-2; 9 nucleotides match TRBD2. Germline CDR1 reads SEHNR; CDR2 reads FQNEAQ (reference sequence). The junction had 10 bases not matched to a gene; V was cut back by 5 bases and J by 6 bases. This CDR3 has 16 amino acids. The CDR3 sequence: CASSPTLREGPGELFF. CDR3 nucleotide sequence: TGTGCCAGCAGCCCGACACTGCGGGAGGGCCCCGGGGAGCTGTTTTTT.

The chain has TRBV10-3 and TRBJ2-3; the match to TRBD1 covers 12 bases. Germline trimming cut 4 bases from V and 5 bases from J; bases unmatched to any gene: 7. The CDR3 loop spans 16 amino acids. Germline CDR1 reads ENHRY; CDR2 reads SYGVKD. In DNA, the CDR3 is TGTGCCATCAGTGCGGGGGACAGGGGGCTGGGAGATACGCAGTATTTT. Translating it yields CAISAGDRGLGDTQYF.

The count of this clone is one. The CDR3 reads CASSSPSTTQETQYF. CDR3 sequence (DNA): TGTGCCAGCAGTTCCCCTTCGACAACCCAAGAGACCCAGTACTTC. V usage is TRBV28 and J usage is TRBJ2-5; no clear D gene. The CDR3 is 15 amino acids. Germline V lookup: CDR1 MDHEN, CDR2 SYDVKM. Trimming took 4 bases from V and 1 from J, leaving 13 bases between them.

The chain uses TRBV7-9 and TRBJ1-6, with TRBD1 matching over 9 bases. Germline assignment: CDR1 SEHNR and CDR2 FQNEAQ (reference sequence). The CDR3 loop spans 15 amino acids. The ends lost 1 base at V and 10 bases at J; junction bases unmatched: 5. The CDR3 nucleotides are TGTGCCAGCAGCTTAGTAGGACAGGGGTGGTCACCCCTCCACTTT. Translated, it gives CASSLVGQGWSPLHF.

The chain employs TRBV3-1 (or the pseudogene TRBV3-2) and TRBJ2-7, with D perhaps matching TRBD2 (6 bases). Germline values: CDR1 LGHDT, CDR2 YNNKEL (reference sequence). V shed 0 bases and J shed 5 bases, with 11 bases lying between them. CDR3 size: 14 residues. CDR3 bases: TGTGCCAGCAGCCAAGAGCCGGGACTTAACGAGCAGTACTTC. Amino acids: CASSQEPGLNEQYF.

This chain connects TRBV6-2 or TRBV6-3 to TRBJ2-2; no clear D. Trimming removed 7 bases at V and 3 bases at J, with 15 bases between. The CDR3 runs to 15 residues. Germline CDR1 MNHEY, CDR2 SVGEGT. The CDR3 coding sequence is TGTGCCAGCAACCCCCCCGGAGAAGACACCGGGGAGCTGTTTTTT. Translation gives CASNPPGEDTGELFF.

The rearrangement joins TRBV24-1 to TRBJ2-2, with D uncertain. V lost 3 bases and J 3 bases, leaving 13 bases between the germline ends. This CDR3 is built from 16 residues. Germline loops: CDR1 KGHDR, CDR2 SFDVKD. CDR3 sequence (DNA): TGTGCCACCAGTGATCCCGTCACCGGGTACACCGGGGAGCTGTTTTTT. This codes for CATSDPVTGYTGELFF.

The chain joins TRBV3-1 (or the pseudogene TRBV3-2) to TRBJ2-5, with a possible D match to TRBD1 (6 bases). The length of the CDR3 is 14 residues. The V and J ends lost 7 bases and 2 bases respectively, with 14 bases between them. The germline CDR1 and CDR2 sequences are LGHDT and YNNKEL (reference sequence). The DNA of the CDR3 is TGTGCCAGCATGTCCACAGGGATACAAGAGACCCAGTACTTC. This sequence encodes CASMSTGIQETQYF.

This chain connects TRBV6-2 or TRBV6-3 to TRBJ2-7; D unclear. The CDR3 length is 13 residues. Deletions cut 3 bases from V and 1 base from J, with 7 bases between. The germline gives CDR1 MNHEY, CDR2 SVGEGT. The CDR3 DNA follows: TGTGCCAGCAGTTATGCCCTATCCTACGAGCAGTACTTC. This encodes CASSYALSYEQYF.

The CDR3 is CASSSLDSQRYSNQPQHF. CDR3 sequence (DNA): TGTGCCAGTAGCTCTCTGGACAGCCAGCGTTATAGCAATCAGCCCCAGCATTTT. The V gene is TRBV19, the J gene TRBJ1-5, with D perhaps TRBD1 (6 bases). V was shortened by 6 bases and J by 0 bases, with 21 bases between the two germline ends. The CDR3 covers 18 residues. Germline V gene data show CDR1 as LNHDA and CDR2 as SQIVND (reference sequence).

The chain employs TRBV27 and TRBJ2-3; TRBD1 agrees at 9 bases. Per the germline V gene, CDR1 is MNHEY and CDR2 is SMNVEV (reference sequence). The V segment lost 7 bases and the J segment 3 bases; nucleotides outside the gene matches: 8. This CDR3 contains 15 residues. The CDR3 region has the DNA TGTGCCAGCATACGGACAGGGGAGGTGACAGATACGCAGTATTTT. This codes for CASIRTGEVTDTQYF.

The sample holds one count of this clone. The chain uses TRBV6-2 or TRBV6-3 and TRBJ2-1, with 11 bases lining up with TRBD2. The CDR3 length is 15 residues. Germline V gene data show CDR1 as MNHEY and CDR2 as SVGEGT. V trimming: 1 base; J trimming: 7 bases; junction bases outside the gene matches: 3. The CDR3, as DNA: TGTGCCAGCAGTTACTTCGGGACTAGCGGAAATGAGCAGTTCTTC. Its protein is CASSYFGTSGNEQFF.

This CDR3 is CATSRDYGGAGYGYTF. CDR3 nucleotide sequence: TGTGCCACCAGCAGAGATTATGGGGGGGCAGGATATGGCTACACCTTC. V is TRBV15 and J is TRBJ1-2; tentative D call: TRBD1 (6 bases). Germline V gene lookup returns CDR1 LNHNV and CDR2 YYDKDF (reference sequence). CDR3 length equals 16 residues. V gave up 0 bases and J gave up 5 bases, with 16 bases separating them.

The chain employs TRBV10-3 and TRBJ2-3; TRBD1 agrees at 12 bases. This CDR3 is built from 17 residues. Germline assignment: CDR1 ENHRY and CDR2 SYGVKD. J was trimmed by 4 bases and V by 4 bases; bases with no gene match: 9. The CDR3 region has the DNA TGTGCCATCAGTGGGTCAACCGGGACAGGGGGCGCAGATACGCAGTATTTT. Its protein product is CAISGSTGTGGADTQYF.

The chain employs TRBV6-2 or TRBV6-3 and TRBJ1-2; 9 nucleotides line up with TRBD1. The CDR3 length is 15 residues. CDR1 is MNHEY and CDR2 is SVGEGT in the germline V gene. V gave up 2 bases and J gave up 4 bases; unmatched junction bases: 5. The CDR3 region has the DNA TGTGCCAGCAGTTACACCCTGACAGGGGGCTATGGCTACACCTTC. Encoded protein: CASSYTLTGGYGYTF.

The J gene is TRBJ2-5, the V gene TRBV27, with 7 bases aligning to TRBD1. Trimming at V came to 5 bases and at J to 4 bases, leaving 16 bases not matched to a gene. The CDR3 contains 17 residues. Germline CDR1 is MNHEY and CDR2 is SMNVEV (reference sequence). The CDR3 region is CASSPLSRGGVGETQYF. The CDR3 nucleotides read TGTGCCAGCAGTCCCCTGTCGCGAGGGGGCGTAGGAGAGACCCAGTACTTC.

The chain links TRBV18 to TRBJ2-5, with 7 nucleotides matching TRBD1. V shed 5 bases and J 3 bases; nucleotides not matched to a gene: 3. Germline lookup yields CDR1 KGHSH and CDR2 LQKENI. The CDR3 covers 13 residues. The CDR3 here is CASSSGQEETQYF. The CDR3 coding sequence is TGTGCCAGCTCATCCGGACAGGAAGAGACCCAGTACTTC.

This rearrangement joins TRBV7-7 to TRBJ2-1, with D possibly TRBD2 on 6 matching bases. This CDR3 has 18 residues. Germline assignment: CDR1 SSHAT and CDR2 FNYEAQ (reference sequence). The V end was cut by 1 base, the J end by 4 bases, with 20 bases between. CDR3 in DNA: TGTGCCAGCAGCTTAGACTCACCCACCCCTGGGGGGTACAATGAGCAGTTCTTC. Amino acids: CASSLDSPTPGGYNEQFF.

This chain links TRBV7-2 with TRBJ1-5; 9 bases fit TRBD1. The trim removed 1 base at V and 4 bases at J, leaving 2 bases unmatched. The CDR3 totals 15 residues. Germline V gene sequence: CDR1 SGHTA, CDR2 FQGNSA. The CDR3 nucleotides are TGTGCCAGCAGCTTAGTAGGGACAGGGAATCAGCCCCAGCATTTT. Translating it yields CASSLVGTGNQPQHF.

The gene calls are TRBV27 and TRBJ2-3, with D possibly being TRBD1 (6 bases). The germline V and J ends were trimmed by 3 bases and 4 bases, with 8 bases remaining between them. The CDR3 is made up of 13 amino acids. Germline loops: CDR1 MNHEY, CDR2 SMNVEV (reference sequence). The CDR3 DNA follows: TGTGCCAGCAGTTTTGCAGGGGCAGATACGCAGTATTTT. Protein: CASSFAGADTQYF.

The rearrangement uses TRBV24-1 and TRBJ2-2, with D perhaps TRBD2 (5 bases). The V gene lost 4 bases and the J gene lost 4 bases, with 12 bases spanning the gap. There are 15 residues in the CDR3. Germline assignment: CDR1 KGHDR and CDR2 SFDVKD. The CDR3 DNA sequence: TGTGCCACCAGTGAGGCCGGAGCGGCCACCGGGGAGCTGTTTTTT. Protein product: CATSEAGAATGELFF.

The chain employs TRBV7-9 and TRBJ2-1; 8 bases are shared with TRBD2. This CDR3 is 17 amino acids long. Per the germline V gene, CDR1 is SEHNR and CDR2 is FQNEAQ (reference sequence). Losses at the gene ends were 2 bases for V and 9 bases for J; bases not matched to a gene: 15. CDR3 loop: CASSLIGLAGYEGEQFF. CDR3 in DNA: TGTGCCAGCAGCTTAATCGGTCTAGCGGGTTATGAGGGTGAGCAGTTCTTC. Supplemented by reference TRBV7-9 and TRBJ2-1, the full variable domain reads DTGVSQNPRHKITKRGQNVTFRCDPISEHNRLYWYRQTLGQGPEFLTYFQNEAQLEKSRLLSDRFSAERPKGSFSTLEIQRTEQGDSAMYLCASSLIGLAGYEGEQFFGPGTRLTVL.

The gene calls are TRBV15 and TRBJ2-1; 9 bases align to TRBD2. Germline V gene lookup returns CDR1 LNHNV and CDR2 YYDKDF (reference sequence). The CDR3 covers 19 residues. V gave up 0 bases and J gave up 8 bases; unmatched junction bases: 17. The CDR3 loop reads CATSRDFIAGEVRAHEQFF. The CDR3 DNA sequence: TGTGCCACCAGCAGAGATTTCATAGCGGGAGAAGTACGCGCGCATGAGCAGTTCTTC.